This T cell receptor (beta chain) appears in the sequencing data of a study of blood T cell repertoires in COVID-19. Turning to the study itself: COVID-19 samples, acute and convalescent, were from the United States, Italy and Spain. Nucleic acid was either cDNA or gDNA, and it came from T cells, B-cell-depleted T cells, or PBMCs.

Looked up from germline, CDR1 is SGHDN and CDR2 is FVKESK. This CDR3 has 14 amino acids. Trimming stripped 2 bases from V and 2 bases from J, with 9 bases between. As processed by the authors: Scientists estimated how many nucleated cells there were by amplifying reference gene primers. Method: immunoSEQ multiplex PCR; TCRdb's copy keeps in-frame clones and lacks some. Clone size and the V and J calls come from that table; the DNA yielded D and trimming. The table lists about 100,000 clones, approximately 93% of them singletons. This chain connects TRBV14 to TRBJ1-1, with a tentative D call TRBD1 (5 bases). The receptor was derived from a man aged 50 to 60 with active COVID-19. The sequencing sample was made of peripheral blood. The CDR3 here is CASSQRQGNTEAFF. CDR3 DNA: TGTGCCAGCAGCCAAAGGCAGGGAAACACTGAAGCTTTCTTT.